This T cell receptor (beta chain) originates from a study of radiotherapy plus CTLA-4 blockade in lung cancer. The CDR3 consists of 16 residues. Germline assignment: CDR1 SGHNT and CDR2 YYREEE (reference sequence). J lost 3 bases, V lost 4 bases, and 8 bases had no gene match. TCRdb keeps only in-frame clones here, not all; method: immunoSEQ multiplex PCR. In the table there are 85,000 to 90,000 clones, roughly 70% of which are singletons. This clone was seen only a few times. Here the sequenced sample was peripheral blood, taken from a patient treated with radiotherapy plus ipilimumab. V usage is TRBV5-4 and J usage is TRBJ2-7; 12 bases line up with TRBD2. This TCR was sampled from a human donor with non-small cell lung cancer that progressed on radiotherapy plus ipilimumab. The CDR3 loop is CASSHRTSGASYEQYF. The CDR3, as DNA: TGTGCCAGCAGCCACAGGACTAGCGGGGCCAGCTACGAGCAGTACTTC.